This TCR beta chain was obtained from a study of blood T cells in healthy people across ages. Each donor's blood draw was roughly 10 milliliters of peripheral blood. Concerning this clonotype: Its specificity is not known.

Study observations and caveats: The long-lived group displayed more naive CD4+ cells, plus higher diversity, than the aged donors did. Donor CMV status, an unknown factor, possibly confounded changes in expanded clonotypes.

Using a J-beta primer mix together with a sample-barcoded 5' primer, a second PCR was run for 7 to 11 cycles. TCRdb reprocessed the 5' RACE reads with MiXCR, giving one entry per CDR3 protein. The table includes fewer than 950,000 distinct CDR3 sequences, about 34% detected once. CDR1 is SQVTM and CDR2 is ANQGSEA in the germline V gene. Trimming removed 7 bases at V and 0 bases at J, with 12 bases between. This CDR3 comprises 13 residues. The TCR comes from a man aged 18 to 30 in good health. The V call is TRBV29-1, the J call TRBJ1-1, with D uncertain. The sequenced sample consisted of blood. CDR3 in amino acids: CSALDDMNTEAFF. CDR3 in DNA: TGCAGCGCCTTGGATGACATGAACACTGAAGCTTTCTTT.